Listed below are T cell receptor beta chains from one sample, sequenced in a study of T-cell reconstitution after alpha-beta-depleted transplantation in children. TCRdb reanalysed the PCR reads using MiXCR and keeps one entry per CDR3 protein. The sample lists over 550,000 distinct CDR3 sequences, roughly 10% occurring once. This specimen was PBMCs from the stem cell graft donor, taken from the stem cell graft. The receptors originated from a human donor who donated a stem cell graft to a child with acute myeloid leukemia. The CDR3 runs from the conserved cysteine through the conserved F or W. D genes are given only for firm matches. The size of a clone is reported for some rows only, either as once, few or many, or as a class for expanded clones.

TRBJ2-7,many,TRBV29-1,TRBD2,TGCAGCGCCGGGAGGGGTACCTACGAGCAGTACTTC,CSAGRGTYEQYF
TRBJ1-6,few,TRBV12-3/TRBV12-4,TRBD1,TGTGCCAGCAGTTCCCCCAGGGCCGGGACAGGTCATTCACCCCTCCACTTT,CASSSPRAGTGHSPLHF
TRBJ2-5,few,TRBV13,TRBD1,TGTGCCAGCAGCTACAGGGGGCGAGAGACCCAGTACTTC,CASSYRGRETQYF
TRBJ2-1,NA,TRBV7-8,NA,TGTGCCAGCAGCGACCGGGACCGGCGGTCTAATGAGCAGTTCTTC,CASSDRDRRSNEQFF
TRBJ2-1,NA,TRBV10-3,NA,TGTGCCATCACCGAGGGGACCCTCCCCTACAATGAGCAGTTCTTC,CAITEGTLPYNEQFF
TRBJ2-3,many,TRBV29-1,NA,TGCAGCGTTGAGGAGGCCACTAGCACAGATACGCAGTATTTT,CSVEEATSTDTQYF
TRBJ2-5,many,TRBV6-1,NA,TGTGCCAGCTTATTGATTTTGGAGACCCAGTACTTC,CASLLILETQYF
TRBJ2-1,few,TRBV7-2,TRBD2,TGTGCCAGTGGACTAGCGGGAGGTTCCGGGAGCTCCTACAATGAGCAGTTCTTC,CASGLAGGSGSSYNEQFF
TRBJ1-5,NA,TRBV28,TRBD1,TGTGCCAGCATCGTGACAGGGAGCAATCAGCCCCAGCATTTT,CASIVTGSNQPQHF
TRBJ2-7,NA,TRBV7-2,TRBD1,TGTGCCAGCAGCTTAGCGTCAGGACAGGTCGGCTACGAGCAGTACTTC,CASSLASGQVGYEQYF
TRBJ2-2,many,TRBV9,NA,TGTGCCAGCAGCGTAGAATGGTTCATCACCGGGGAGCTGTTTTTT,CASSVEWFITGELFF
TRBJ1-1,many,TRBV20-1,NA,TGCAGTGCTAGAGATCTCGAGGGGTGGTACACTGAAGCTTTCTTT,CSARDLEGWYTEAFF
TRBJ1-4,few,TRBV21-1,NA,TGTGCCAGCAGCAAAGTGCCAGCTCCTGCAACTAATGAAAAACTGTTTTTT,CASSKVPAPATNEKLFF
TRBJ2-1,many,TRBV9,TRBD1,TGTGCCAGCAGCGAACGACAGGGTTCCTACAATGAGCAGTTCTTC,CASSERQGSYNEQFF
TRBJ2-1,many,TRBV24-1,NA,TGTGCCACCAGTGATAGGGCGGGCGGGTTTTTAAATGAGCAGTTCTTC,CATSDRAGGFLNEQFF